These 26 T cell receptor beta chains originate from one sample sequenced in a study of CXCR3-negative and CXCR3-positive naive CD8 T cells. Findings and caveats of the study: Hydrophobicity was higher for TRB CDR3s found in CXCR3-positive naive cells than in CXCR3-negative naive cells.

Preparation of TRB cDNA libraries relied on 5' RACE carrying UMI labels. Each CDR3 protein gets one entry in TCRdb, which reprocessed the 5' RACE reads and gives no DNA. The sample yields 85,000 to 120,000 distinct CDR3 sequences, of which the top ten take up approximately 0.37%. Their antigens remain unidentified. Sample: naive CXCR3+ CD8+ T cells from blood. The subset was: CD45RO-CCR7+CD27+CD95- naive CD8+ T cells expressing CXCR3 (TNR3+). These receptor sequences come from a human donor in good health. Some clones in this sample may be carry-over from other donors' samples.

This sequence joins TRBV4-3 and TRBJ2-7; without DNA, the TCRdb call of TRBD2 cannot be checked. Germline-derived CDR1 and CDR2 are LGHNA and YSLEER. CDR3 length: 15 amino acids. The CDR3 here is CASSQALAGSYEQYF.

This CDR3 reads CASSFVAPFGKAGQYNEQFF. The rearrangement joins TRBV5-1 to TRBJ2-1; the TCRdb D gene call, TRBD1, has no DNA to confirm it. Germline lookup yields CDR1 SGHRS and CDR2 YFSETQ. CDR3 length equals 20 residues.

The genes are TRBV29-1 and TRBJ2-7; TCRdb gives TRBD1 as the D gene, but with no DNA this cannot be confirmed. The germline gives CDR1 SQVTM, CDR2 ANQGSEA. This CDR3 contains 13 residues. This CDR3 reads CSVDVGTDYEQYF.

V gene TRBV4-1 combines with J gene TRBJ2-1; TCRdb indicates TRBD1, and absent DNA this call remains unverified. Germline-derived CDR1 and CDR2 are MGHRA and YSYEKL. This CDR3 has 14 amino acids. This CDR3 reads CASKRDRGYNEQFF.

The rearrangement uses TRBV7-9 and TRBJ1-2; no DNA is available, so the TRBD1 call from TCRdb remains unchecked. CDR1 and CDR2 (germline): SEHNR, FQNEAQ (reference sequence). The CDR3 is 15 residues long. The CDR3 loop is CASSSPRQGNYGYTF.

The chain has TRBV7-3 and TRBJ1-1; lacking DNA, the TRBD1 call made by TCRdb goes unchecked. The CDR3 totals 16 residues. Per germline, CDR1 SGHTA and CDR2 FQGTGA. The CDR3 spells CASSSQGRGRSAEAFF.

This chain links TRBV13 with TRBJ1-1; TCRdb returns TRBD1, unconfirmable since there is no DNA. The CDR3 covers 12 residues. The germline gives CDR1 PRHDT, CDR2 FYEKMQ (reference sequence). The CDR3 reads CASSPQGREAFF.

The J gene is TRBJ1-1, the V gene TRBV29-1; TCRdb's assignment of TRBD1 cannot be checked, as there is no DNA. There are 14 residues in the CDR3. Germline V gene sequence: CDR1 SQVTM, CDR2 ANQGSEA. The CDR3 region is CSTPGTGGTAEAFF. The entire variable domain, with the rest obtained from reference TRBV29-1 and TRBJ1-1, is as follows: SAVISQKPSRDICQRGTSLTIQCQVDSQVTMMFWYRQQPGQSLTLIATANQGSEATYESGFVIDKFPISRPNLTFSTLTVSNMSPEDSSIYLCSTPGTGGTAEAFFGQGTRLTVV.

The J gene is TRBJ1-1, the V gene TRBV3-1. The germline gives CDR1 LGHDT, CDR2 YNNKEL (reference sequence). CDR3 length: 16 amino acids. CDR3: CASSHPSSGLLTEAFF.

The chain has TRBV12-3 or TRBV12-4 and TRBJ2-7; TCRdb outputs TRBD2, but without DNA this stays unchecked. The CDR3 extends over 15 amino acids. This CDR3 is CASSPTGTSDYEQYF.

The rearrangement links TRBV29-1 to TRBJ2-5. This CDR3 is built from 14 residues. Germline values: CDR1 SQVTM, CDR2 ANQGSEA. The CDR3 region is CSVRGGEFQETQYF.

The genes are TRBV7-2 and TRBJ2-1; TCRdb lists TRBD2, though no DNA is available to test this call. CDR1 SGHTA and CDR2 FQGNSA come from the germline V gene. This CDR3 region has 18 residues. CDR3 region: CASSLSSGWQVGYNEQFF.

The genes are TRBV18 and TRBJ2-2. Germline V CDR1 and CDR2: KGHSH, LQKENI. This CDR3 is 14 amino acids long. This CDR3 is CASSPSRDGGELFF.

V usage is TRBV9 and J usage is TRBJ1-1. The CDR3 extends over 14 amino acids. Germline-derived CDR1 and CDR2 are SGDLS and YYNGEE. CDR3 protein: CASSVRAENTEAFF.

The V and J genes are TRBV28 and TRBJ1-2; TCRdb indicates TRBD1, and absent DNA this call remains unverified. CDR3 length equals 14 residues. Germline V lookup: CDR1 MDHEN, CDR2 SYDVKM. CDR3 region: CASSFRGAYNGYTF.

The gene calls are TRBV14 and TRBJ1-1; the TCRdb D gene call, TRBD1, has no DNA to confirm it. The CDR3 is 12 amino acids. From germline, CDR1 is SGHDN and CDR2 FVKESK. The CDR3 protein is CASSQSTGEAFF.

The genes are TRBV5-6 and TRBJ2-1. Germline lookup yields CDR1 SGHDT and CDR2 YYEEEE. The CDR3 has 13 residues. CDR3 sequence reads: CASSLAAANEQFF. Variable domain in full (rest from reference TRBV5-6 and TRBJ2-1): DAGVTQSPTHLIKTRGQQVTLRCSPKSGHDTVSWYQQALGQGPQFIFQYYEEEERQRGNFPDRFSGHQFPNYSSELNVNALLLGDSALYLCASSLAAANEQFFGPGTRLTVL.

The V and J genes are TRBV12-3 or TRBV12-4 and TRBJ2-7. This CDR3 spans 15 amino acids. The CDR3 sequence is CASSLEGMRRNEQYF.

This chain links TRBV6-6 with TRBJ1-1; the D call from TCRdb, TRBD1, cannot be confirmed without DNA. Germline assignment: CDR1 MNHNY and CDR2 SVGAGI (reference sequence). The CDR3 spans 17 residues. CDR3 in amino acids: CASRGSLTGGTGTEAFF.

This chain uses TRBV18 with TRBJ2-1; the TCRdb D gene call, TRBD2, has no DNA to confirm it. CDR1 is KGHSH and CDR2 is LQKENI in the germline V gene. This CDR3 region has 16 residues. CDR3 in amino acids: CASSRLAGGTWNEQFF.

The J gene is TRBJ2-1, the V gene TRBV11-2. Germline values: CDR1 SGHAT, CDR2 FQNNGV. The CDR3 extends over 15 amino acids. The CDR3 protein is CASSASIAYYNEQFF.

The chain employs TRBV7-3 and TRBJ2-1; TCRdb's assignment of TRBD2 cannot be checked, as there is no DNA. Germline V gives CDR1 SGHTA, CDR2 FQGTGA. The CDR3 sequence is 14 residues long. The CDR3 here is CASSDLAGDYEQFF.

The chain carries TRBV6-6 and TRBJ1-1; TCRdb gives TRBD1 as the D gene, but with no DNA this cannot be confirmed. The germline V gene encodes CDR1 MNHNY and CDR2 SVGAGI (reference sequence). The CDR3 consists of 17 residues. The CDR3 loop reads CASSYNVEQGENTEAFF.

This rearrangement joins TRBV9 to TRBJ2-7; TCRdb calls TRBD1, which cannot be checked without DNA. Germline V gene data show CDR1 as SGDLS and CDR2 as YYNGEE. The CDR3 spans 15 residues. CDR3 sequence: CASSVGGGISYEQYF. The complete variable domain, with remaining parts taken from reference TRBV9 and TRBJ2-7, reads DSGVTQTPKHLITATGQRVTLRCSPRSGDLSVYWYQQSLDQGLQFLIQYYNGEERAKGNILERFSAQQFPDLHSELNLSSLELGDSALYFCASSVGGGISYEQYFGPGTRLTVT.

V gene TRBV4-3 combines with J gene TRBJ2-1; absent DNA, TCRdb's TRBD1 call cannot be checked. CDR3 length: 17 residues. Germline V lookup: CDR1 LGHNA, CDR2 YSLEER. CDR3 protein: CASSQEGGGGRRDEQFF.

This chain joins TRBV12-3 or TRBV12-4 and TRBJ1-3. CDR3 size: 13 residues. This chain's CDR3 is CASSPSEENTIYF.